These T cell receptor beta chains were read from a single sample in a study of human T cells and chemical hapten exposure. TCRdb ran MiXCR on the RACE reads and lists one entry per CDR3 protein. The sample consists of tens of thousands of distinct CDR3 sequences, about an eighth of them appearing once. Sequencing used whole blood, obtained in connection with sensitization to the hapten diphenylcyclopropenone (DPC). These receptors came from a woman aged 25 to 45 with alopecia areata. Some clones in this sample may be carry-over from other donors' samples. Both conserved end residues are trimmed from each CDR3. A D gene is named only where the DNA matches it firmly.

V gene	D gene	J gene	CDR3 protein
TRBV12-3/TRBV12-4	TRBD1	TRBJ2-1	ASSPSTGGNEQF
TRBV28	TRBD2	TRBJ2-7	ASSHRTSGAYEQY
TRBV10-3	TRBD2	TRBJ2-3	AISESGLAGASDTQY
TRBV7-2	NA	TRBJ1-6	ASSSRTAWDSPLH
TRBV28	TRBD2	TRBJ2-5	ASSSRTSGRTQETQY
TRBV11-2	TRBD1	TRBJ2-7	ASSPEAGGSYEQY
TRBV6-1	NA	TRBJ2-2	ASRLRGNTGELF
TRBV29-1	TRBD2	TRBJ2-3	GTREGSDTQY
TRBV20-1	TRBD2	TRBJ2-7	SASGGTSGTSSYEQY
TRBV4-3	TRBD1	TRBJ1-5	ASSQRTGDQPQH
TRBV6-6	TRBD1	TRBJ2-5	ASSYGEQGDSRRETQY
TRBV7-3	TRBD2	TRBJ2-1	ASSPVPTSGGYEQF
TRBV20-1	NA	TRBJ1-1	SARVVGYTEAF
TRBV28	NA	TRBJ2-7	ASSLRLGGEQY
TRBV2	NA	TRBJ1-6	ASTSNRDSRNSPLH
TRBV27	NA	TRBJ2-2	ASSSDSGQKVGVAGELF
TRBV4-2	NA	TRBJ2-5	ASSQGLGEETQY